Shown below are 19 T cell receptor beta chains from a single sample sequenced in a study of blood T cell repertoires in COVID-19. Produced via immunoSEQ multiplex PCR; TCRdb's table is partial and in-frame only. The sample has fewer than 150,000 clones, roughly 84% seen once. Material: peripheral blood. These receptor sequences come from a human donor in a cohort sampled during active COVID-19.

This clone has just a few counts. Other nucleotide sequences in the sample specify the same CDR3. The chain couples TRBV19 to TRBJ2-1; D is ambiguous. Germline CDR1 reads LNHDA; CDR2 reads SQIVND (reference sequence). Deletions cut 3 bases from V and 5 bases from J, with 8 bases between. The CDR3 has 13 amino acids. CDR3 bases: TGTGCCAGTAGTATGGTCAGAAACAATGAGCAGTTCTTC. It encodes CASSMVRNNEQFF.

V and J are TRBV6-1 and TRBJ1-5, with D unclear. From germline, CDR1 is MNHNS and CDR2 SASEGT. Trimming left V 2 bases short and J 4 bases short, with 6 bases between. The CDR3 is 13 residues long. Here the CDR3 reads CASSENGNQPQHF. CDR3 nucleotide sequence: TGTGCCAGCAGTGAAAACGGTAATCAGCCCCAGCATTTT.

The CDR3 nucleotides read TGCGCCAGCAGCCAAGCGGCGGGGGGCTATAATTCACCCCTCCACTTT. Translation gives CASSQAAGGYNSPLHF. V and J are TRBV4-1 and TRBJ1-6; perhaps TRBD1 as D (5 bases). The CDR3 contains 16 residues. Germline-derived CDR1 and CDR2 are MGHRA and YSYEKL. With 1 base removed from V and 3 bases from J, the gap between germline ends came to 10 bases.

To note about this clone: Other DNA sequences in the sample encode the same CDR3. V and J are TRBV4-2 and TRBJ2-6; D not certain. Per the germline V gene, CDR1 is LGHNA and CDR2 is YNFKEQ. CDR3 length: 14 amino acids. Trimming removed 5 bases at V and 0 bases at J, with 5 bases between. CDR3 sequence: CASSAASGANVLTF. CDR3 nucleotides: TGTGCCAGCAGCGCGGCCTCTGGGGCCAACGTCCTGACTTTC.

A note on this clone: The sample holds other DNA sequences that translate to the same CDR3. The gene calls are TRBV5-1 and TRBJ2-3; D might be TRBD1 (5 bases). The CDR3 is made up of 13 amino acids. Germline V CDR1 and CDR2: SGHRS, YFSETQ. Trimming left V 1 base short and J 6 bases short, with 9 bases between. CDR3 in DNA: TGCGCCAGCAGCTTGAGGACACCGGATACGCAGTATTTT. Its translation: CASSLRTPDTQYF.

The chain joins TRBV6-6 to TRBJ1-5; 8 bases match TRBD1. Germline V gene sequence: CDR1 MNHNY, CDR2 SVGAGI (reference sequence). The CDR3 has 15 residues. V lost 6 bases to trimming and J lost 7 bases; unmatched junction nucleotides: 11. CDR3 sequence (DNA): TGTGCCAGCAGACGAGATGGACAGGGTGGGCAGCCCCAGCATTTT. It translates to CASRRDGQGGQPQHF.

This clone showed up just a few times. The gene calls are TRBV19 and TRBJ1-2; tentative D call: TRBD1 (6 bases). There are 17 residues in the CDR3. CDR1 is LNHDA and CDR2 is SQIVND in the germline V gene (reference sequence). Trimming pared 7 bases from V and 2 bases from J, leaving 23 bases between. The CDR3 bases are TGTGCCAGTATCCGACAGGTTAATACTCCCGACAACTATGGCTACACCTTC. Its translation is CASIRQVNTPDNYGYTF.

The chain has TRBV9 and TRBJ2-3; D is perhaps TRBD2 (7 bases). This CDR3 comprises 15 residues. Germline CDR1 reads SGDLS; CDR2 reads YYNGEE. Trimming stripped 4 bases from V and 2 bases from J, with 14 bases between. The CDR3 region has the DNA TGTGCCAGCAGCCCGAGGGGGGGGCCCACAGATACGCAGTATTTT. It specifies CASSPRGGPTDTQYF.

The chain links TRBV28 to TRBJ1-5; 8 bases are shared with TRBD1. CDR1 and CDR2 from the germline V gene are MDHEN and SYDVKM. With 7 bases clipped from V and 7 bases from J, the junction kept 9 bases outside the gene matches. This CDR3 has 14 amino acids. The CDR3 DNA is TGTGCCAGCACTCACAGGGGGGACGGACAGCCCCAGCATTTT. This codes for CASTHRGDGQPQHF.

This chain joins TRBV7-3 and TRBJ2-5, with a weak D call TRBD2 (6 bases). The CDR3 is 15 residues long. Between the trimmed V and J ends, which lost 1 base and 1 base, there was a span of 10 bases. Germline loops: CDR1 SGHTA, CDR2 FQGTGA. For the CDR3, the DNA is TGTGCCAGCAGCTTAAGTGGCGGGACCCAAGAGACCCAGTACTTC. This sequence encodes CASSLSGGTQETQYF. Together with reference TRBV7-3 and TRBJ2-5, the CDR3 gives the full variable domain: GAGVSQTPSNKVTEKGKYVELRCDPISGHTALYWYRQSLGQGPEFLIYFQGTGAADDSGLPNDRFFAVRPEGSVSTLKIQRTERGDSAVYLCASSLSGGTQETQYFGPGTRLLVL.

CDR3 loop: CASSLGGGNQPQHF. CDR3 bases: TGCGCCAGCAGCTTGGGGGGAGGGAATCAGCCCCAGCATTTT. This chain connects TRBV5-1 to TRBJ1-5; D uncertain. The CDR3 length is 14 residues. Germline loops: CDR1 SGHRS, CDR2 YFSETQ. Between the trimmed V and J ends, which lost 0 bases and 4 bases, there was a span of 8 bases.

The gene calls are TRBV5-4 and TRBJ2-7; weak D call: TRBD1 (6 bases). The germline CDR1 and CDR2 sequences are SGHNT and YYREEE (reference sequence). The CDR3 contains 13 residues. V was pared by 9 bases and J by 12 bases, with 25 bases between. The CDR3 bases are TGTGCCAACTCAGCCCAGAACGAGGGGGTTCCGTACTTC. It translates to CANSAQNEGVPYF. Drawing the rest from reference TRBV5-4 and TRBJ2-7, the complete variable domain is ETGVTQSPTHLIKTRGQQVTLRCSSQSGHNTVSWYQQALGQGPQFIFQYYREEENGRGNFPPRFSGLQFPNYSSELNVNALELDDSALYLCANSAQNEGVPYFGPGTRLTVT.

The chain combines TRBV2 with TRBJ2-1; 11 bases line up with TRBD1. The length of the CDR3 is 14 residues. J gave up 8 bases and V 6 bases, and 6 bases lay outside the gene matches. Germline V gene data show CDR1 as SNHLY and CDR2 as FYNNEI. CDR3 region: CASRVTGQGDEQFF. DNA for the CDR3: TGTGCCAGCAGGGTTACGGGACAGGGGGATGAGCAGTTCTTC.

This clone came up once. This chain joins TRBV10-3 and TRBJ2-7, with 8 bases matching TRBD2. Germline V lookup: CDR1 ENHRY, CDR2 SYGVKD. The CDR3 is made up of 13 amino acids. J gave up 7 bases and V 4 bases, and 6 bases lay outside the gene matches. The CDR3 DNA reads TGTGCCATCAGTGGGGCGGGGGGCTGGGAGCAGTACTTC. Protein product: CAISGAGGWEQYF.

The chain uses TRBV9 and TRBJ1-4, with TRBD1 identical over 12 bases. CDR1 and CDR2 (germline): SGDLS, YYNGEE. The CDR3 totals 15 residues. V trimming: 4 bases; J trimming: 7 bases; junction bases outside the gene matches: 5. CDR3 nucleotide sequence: TGTGCCAGCAGCCCCCGGGACAGGGGGCCTGAAAAACTGTTTTTT. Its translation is CASSPRDRGPEKLFF. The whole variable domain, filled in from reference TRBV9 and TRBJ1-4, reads DSGVTQTPKHLITATGQRVTLRCSPRSGDLSVYWYQQSLDQGLQFLIQYYNGEERAKGNILERFSAQQFPDLHSELNLSSLELGDSALYFCASSPRDRGPEKLFFGSGTQLSVL.

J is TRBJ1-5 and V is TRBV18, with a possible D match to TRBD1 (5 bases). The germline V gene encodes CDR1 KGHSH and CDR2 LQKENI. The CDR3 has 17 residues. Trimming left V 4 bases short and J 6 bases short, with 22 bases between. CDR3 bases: TGTGCCAGCTCACGCCTCACAGGAGGTCAGGGAGGTCAGCCCCAGCATTTT. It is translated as CASSRLTGGQGGQPQHF.

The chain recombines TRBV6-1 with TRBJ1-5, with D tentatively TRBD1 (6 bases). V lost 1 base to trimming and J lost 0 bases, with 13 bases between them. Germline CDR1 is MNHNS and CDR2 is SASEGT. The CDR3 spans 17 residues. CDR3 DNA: TGTGCCAGCAGTGAAGGGATAGCAGGGGCTAGCAATCAGCCCCAGCATTTT. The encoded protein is CASSEGIAGASNQPQHF.

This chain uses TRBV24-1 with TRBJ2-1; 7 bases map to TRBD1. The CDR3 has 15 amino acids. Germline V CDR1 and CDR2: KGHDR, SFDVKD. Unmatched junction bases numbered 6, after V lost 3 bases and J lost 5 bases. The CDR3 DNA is TGTGCCACCAGTGATACCGGGACAGCTGACAATGAGCAGTTCTTC. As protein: CATSDTGTADNEQFF.

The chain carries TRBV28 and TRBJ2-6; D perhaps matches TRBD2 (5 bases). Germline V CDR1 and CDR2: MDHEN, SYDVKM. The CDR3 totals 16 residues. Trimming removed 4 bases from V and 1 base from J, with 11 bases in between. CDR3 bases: TGTGCCAGCAGTTCCCACAGCGGTTCTGGGGCCAACGTCCTGACTTTC. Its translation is CASSSHSGSGANVLTF. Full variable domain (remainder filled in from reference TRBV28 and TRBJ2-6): DVKVTQSSRYLVKRTGEKVFLECVQDMDHENMFWYRQDPGLGLRLIYFSYDVKMKEKGDIPEGYSVSREKKERFSLILESASTNQTSMYLCASSSHSGSGANVLTFGAGSRLTVL.